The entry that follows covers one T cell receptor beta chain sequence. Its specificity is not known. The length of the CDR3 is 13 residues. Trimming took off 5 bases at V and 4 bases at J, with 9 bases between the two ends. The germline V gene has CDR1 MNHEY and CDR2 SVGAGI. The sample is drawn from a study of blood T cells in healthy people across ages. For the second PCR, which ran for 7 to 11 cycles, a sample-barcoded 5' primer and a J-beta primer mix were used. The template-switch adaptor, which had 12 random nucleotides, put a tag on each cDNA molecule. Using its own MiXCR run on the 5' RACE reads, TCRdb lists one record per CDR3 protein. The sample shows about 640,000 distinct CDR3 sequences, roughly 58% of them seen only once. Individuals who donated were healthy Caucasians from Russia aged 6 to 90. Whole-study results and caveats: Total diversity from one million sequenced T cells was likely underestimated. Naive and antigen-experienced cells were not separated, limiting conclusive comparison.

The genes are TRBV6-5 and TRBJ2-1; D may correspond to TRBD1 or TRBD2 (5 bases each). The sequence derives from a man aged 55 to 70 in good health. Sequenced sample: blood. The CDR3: CASSTWGYNEQFF. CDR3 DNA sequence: TGTGCCAGCAGTACCTGGGGGTACAATGAGCAGTTCTTC.